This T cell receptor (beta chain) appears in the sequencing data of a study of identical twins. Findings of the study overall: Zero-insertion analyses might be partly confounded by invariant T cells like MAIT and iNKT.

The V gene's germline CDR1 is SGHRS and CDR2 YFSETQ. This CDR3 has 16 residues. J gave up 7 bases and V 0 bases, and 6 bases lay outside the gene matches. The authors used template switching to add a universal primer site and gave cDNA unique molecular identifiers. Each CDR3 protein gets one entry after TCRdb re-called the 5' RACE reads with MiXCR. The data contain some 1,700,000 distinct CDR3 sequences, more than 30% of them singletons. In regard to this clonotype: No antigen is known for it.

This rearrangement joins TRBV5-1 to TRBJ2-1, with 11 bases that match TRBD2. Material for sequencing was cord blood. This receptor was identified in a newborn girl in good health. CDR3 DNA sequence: TGCGCCAGCAGCTTGGGAGCTAGCGGGAGGTTTAATGAGCAGTTCTTC. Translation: CASSLGASGRFNEQFF. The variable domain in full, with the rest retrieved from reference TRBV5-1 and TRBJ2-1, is KAGVTQTPRYLIKTRGQQVTLSCSPISGHRSVSWYQQTPGQGLQFLFEYFSETQRNKGNFPGRFSGRQFSNSRSEMNVSTLELGDSALYLCASSLGASGRFNEQFFGPGTRLTVL.